Listed here are 3 T cell receptor beta chains from one sample, sequenced in a study of T cell responses to AZD1222 COVID-19 vaccine. The table came from immunoSEQ multiplex PCR; TCRdb's copy has only in-frame clones and leaves some out. This repertoire shows over 80,000 clones, 90% to 95% found once; its top ten account for around 8.6%. The material was peripheral blood, obtained 28 days after the second AZD1222 dose. The receptors originated from an adult who received the AZD1222 COVID-19 vaccine.

The chain recombines TRBV7-9 with TRBJ1-6; D remains unclear. The germline V and J ends were trimmed by 6 bases and 7 bases, with 10 bases remaining between them. CDR3 length: 13 amino acids. Per the germline V gene, CDR1 is SEHNR and CDR2 is FQNEAQ (reference sequence). The chain's CDR3 is CASRNIGNSPLHF. CDR3 DNA: TGTGCCAGCAGGAACATAGGGAATTCACCCCTCCACTTT. Together with reference TRBV7-9 and TRBJ1-6, the CDR3 gives the full variable domain: DTGVSQNPRHKITKRGQNVTFRCDPISEHNRLYWYRQTLGQGPEFLTYFQNEAQLEKSRLLSDRFSAERPKGSFSTLEIQRTEQGDSAMYLCASRNIGNSPLHFGNGTRLTVT.

The chain is built from TRBV2 and TRBJ1-5; 8 nucleotides align to TRBD1. The CDR3 is 15 residues long. J lost 5 bases, V lost 7 bases, and 10 bases had no gene match. Germline lookup yields CDR1 SNHLY and CDR2 FYNNEI. In DNA, the CDR3 is TGTGCCAGCACCCTAAGCAGGGGGCTGTATCAGCCCCAGCATTTT. Residues: CASTLSRGLYQPQHF.

The chain is built from TRBV19 and TRBJ2-1; perhaps TRBD2 as D (5 bases). Trimming pared 3 bases from V and 12 bases from J, leaving 18 bases between. There are 14 residues in the CDR3. Germline CDR1 and CDR2: LNHDA and SQIVND (reference sequence). The CDR3 coding sequence is TGTGCCAGTAGTATTTCTGGAAACCAGGCGGGGCAGTTCTTC. Translation: CASSISGNQAGQFF.